This is a list of T cell receptor beta chains from one sample in a study of T-cell memory formation after mild COVID-19. TCRdb independently ran MiXCR on the 5' RACE reads; one entry per CDR3 protein. This table holds a few hundred thousand distinct CDR3 sequences, about 17% found once. Material for sequencing was PBMCs or a T cell subset sorted from them (not recorded which). All receptors come from a young man who had mild COVID-19 (a few samples of this study predate the infection). Cell type and time point are not known. Both conserved end residues are part of each CDR3. Each record gives: D gene, V gene, clone size, J gene, CDR3 DNA, CDR3 protein. D genes are given only for firm matches. A clone size is listed for some rows: how often the clone was seen (once, few, many), or a class if it is expanded.

d_gene: NA; v_gene: TRBV12-3/TRBV12-4; abundance: NA; j_gene: TRBJ2-5; CDR3nt: TGTGCCAGCACACACCGACTCCGGCGGGAGACCCAGTACTTC; CDR3aa: CASTHRLRRETQYF
d_gene: TRBD2; v_gene: TRBV9; abundance: NA; j_gene: TRBJ2-5; CDR3nt: TGTGCCAGCAGCATCAGCGGTTCGCCTAGCGGGGAGACCCAGTACTTC; CDR3aa: CASSISGSPSGETQYF
d_gene: NA; v_gene: TRBV29-1; abundance: NA; j_gene: TRBJ1-2; CDR3nt: TGCAGCGTTGAAGATGCCATCGACTATGGCTACACCTTC; CDR3aa: CSVEDAIDYGYTF
d_gene: TRBD1; v_gene: TRBV19; abundance: NA; j_gene: TRBJ2-2; CDR3nt: TGTGCCACTCAGGGACAGTGGGGGACCGGGGAGCTGTTTTTT; CDR3aa: CATQGQWGTGELFF
d_gene: TRBD2; v_gene: TRBV20-1; abundance: many; j_gene: TRBJ2-3; CDR3nt: TGCAGTGCTCCCTGGGCGGGGGGGCCGGCAGATACGCAGTATTTT; CDR3aa: CSAPWAGGPADTQYF
d_gene: NA; v_gene: TRBV5-6; abundance: NA; j_gene: TRBJ2-2; CDR3nt: TGTGCCAGCAGCTTGGCTGTGGGGGAGTACACCGGGGAGCTGTTTTTT; CDR3aa: CASSLAVGEYTGELFF
d_gene: NA; v_gene: TRBV18; abundance: NA; j_gene: TRBJ1-1; CDR3nt: TGTGCCAGCTCCCGTTCAACGGGGGGAGACACTGAAGCTTTCTTT; CDR3aa: CASSRSTGGDTEAFF
d_gene: TRBD1; v_gene: TRBV2; abundance: few; j_gene: TRBJ2-5; CDR3nt: TGTGCCAGCACGGACAGGGGGCAGTTCCAAGAGACCCAGTACTTC; CDR3aa: CASTDRGQFQETQYF
d_gene: TRBD1; v_gene: TRBV7-2; abundance: NA; j_gene: TRBJ2-7; CDR3nt: TGTGCCAGCAGCCAGCCCAGGGGGCGAAACGAGCAGTACTTC; CDR3aa: CASSQPRGRNEQYF
d_gene: NA; v_gene: TRBV7-3; abundance: NA; j_gene: TRBJ2-1; CDR3nt: TGTGCCAGCAGCTTAACGTTGACGGGGAACAATGAGCAGTTCTTC; CDR3aa: CASSLTLTGNNEQFF
d_gene: NA; v_gene: TRBV27; abundance: NA; j_gene: TRBJ2-3; CDR3nt: TGTGCCAGCAGTTTATCCCCTCGAGCTAGGTCGCAGTATTTT; CDR3aa: CASSLSPRARSQYF
d_gene: NA; v_gene: TRBV18; abundance: few; j_gene: TRBJ1-6; CDR3nt: TGTGCCAGCTCAACGCCCAGGGGCTCCTATAATTCACCCCTCCACTTT; CDR3aa: CASSTPRGSYNSPLHF
d_gene: NA; v_gene: TRBV7-2; abundance: NA; j_gene: TRBJ1-5; CDR3nt: TGTGCCAGCAGCTTAGTGCGGGCTAGCAATCAGCCCCAGCATTTT; CDR3aa: CASSLVRASNQPQHF
d_gene: TRBD1; v_gene: TRBV20-1; abundance: NA; j_gene: TRBJ1-1; CDR3nt: TGCAGTGCTGTTCTCGACAGGGTCACTGAAGCTTTCTTT; CDR3aa: CSAVLDRVTEAFF
d_gene: TRBD2; v_gene: TRBV20-1; abundance: NA; j_gene: TRBJ2-5; CDR3nt: TGCAGTGCTAGAGATAGGATAGCGGGCCAAGAGACCCAGTACTTC; CDR3aa: CSARDRIAGQETQYF
d_gene: NA; v_gene: TRBV20-1; abundance: NA; j_gene: TRBJ2-7; CDR3nt: TGCAGTGCTAGAGATCCGTCGGTCTACGAGCAGTACTTC; CDR3aa: CSARDPSVYEQYF
d_gene: NA; v_gene: TRBV2; abundance: NA; j_gene: TRBJ1-1; CDR3nt: TGTGCCAGCCAGGCGCCCAGGGGCCGAGGGACTGAAGCTTTCTTT; CDR3aa: CASQAPRGRGTEAFF
d_gene: NA; v_gene: TRBV7-2; abundance: few; j_gene: TRBJ2-5; CDR3nt: TGTGCCAGCAGCTCCGTCGGTGGGGGAGAGACCCAGTACTTC; CDR3aa: CASSSVGGGETQYF
d_gene: TRBD2; v_gene: TRBV7-2; abundance: NA; j_gene: TRBJ2-3; CDR3nt: TGTGCCAGCAGCTCCTATGAGCGGGGGTCAGATACGCAGTATTTT; CDR3aa: CASSSYERGSDTQYF
d_gene: TRBD1; v_gene: TRBV11-2; abundance: few; j_gene: TRBJ2-5; CDR3nt: TGTGCCAGCAGCGGGTGGGGACAGGGGACGTGGGAGACCCAGTACTTC; CDR3aa: CASSGWGQGTWETQYF
d_gene: NA; v_gene: TRBV3-1; abundance: NA; j_gene: TRBJ2-3; CDR3nt: TGTGCCAGCAGCCAAATTAGTCCAGGGTATTCCACAGATACGCAGTATTTT; CDR3aa: CASSQISPGYSTDTQYF
d_gene: NA; v_gene: TRBV6-5; abundance: NA; j_gene: TRBJ2-5; CDR3nt: TGTGCCAGCAGTGACACGTATGGCAGGGGAGAGACCCAGTACTTC; CDR3aa: CASSDTYGRGETQYF
d_gene: NA; v_gene: TRBV5-6; abundance: few; j_gene: TRBJ2-3; CDR3nt: TGTGCCAGCAGCTGGACAGAGCTCTTACATACGCAGTATTTT; CDR3aa: CASSWTELLHTQYF
d_gene: TRBD1; v_gene: TRBV12-3/TRBV12-4; abundance: few; j_gene: TRBJ2-4; CDR3nt: TGTGCCAGCAGATCCCTAGGGACAGGGGCCAAAAACATTCAGTACTTC; CDR3aa: CASRSLGTGAKNIQYF
d_gene: NA; v_gene: TRBV13; abundance: few; j_gene: TRBJ2-2; CDR3nt: TGTGCCAGCAGGATAGTTGCCGGGGAGCTGTTTTTT; CDR3aa: CASRIVAGELFF
d_gene: TRBD1; v_gene: TRBV7-9; abundance: few; j_gene: TRBJ2-1; CDR3nt: TGTGCCAGCTTCCCGGACAGGGGCTACAATGAGCAGTTCTTC; CDR3aa: CASFPDRGYNEQFF
d_gene: NA; v_gene: TRBV7-6; abundance: NA; j_gene: TRBJ2-7; CDR3nt: TGTGCCAGCAGCTTAGTAGGGGCCAGGTCCTACGAGCAGTACTTC; CDR3aa: CASSLVGARSYEQYF
d_gene: NA; v_gene: TRBV27; abundance: NA; j_gene: TRBJ2-2; CDR3nt: TGTGCCACCCTAGCTCAGGGGACGAACACCGGGGAGCTGTTTTTT; CDR3aa: CATLAQGTNTGELFF
d_gene: NA; v_gene: TRBV12-3/TRBV12-4; abundance: NA; j_gene: TRBJ2-5; CDR3nt: TGTGCCAGCAGTGTGACAGAGTTAGAGACCCAGTACTTC; CDR3aa: CASSVTELETQYF
d_gene: TRBD2; v_gene: TRBV4-2; abundance: NA; j_gene: TRBJ2-1; CDR3nt: TGTGCCAGCAGTCATGGGTGGGGACTAGCGGACAATGAGCAGTTCTTC; CDR3aa: CASSHGWGLADNEQFF
d_gene: NA; v_gene: TRBV28; abundance: NA; j_gene: TRBJ1-6; CDR3nt: TGTGCCAGCGGGCCCTTTAATTCACCCCTCCACTTT; CDR3aa: CASGPFNSPLHF
d_gene: NA; v_gene: TRBV5-1; abundance: few; j_gene: TRBJ2-6; CDR3nt: TGCGCCAGCGACCTGGGGGGATCTGGGGCCAACGTCCTGACTTTC; CDR3aa: CASDLGGSGANVLTF
d_gene: NA; v_gene: TRBV12-3/TRBV12-4; abundance: NA; j_gene: TRBJ1-2; CDR3nt: TGTGCCAGCAGTTTAAGTTCCGGCTCCTATGGCTACACCTTC; CDR3aa: CASSLSSGSYGYTF
d_gene: TRBD1; v_gene: TRBV28; abundance: NA; j_gene: TRBJ1-2; CDR3nt: TGTGCCAGCAGTGACCCGGGACAGGGGGCGGAGCCCCCCCTCTTC; CDR3aa: CASSDPGQGAEPPLF
d_gene: NA; v_gene: TRBV4-3; abundance: NA; j_gene: TRBJ1-6; CDR3nt: TGCGCCAGCAGCCAATCCCCTCAGGAGACACGGTATAATTCACCCCTCCACTTT; CDR3aa: CASSQSPQETRYNSPLHF
d_gene: NA; v_gene: TRBV3-1; abundance: few; j_gene: TRBJ2-2; CDR3nt: TGTGCCAGCACTCGATCGAACACCGGGGAGCTGTTTTTT; CDR3aa: CASTRSNTGELFF
d_gene: NA; v_gene: TRBV6-5; abundance: NA; j_gene: TRBJ1-2; CDR3nt: TGTGCCAGCAGTTTTCGGACGAGCTATGGCTACACCTTC; CDR3aa: CASSFRTSYGYTF
d_gene: NA; v_gene: TRBV12-3/TRBV12-4; abundance: few; j_gene: TRBJ2-6; CDR3nt: TGTGCTTCATGGGGGGCCAACGTCCTGACTTTC; CDR3aa: CASWGANVLTF
d_gene: NA; v_gene: TRBV7-8; abundance: NA; j_gene: TRBJ1-6; CDR3nt: TGTGCCAGCAGCTTCACCAGGGTCGATTCACCCCTCCACTTT; CDR3aa: CASSFTRVDSPLHF
d_gene: NA; v_gene: TRBV12-3/TRBV12-4; abundance: many; j_gene: TRBJ2-5; CDR3nt: TGTGCCAGCAATAAAATAGCTGTAGGTGGAGAGACCCAGTACTTC; CDR3aa: CASNKIAVGGETQYF
d_gene: NA; v_gene: TRBV2; abundance: few; j_gene: TRBJ2-7; CDR3nt: TGTGCCAGCAGGGAGGCCTACGAGCAGTACTTC; CDR3aa: CASREAYEQYF
d_gene: NA; v_gene: TRBV4-1; abundance: NA; j_gene: TRBJ2-1; CDR3nt: TGCGCCAGCAGCCAAGGGTACGGAGCTGAGCAGTTCTTC; CDR3aa: CASSQGYGAEQFF
d_gene: TRBD1; v_gene: TRBV9; abundance: few; j_gene: TRBJ2-4; CDR3nt: TGTGCCAGCAGCCTCGGGGACAGGGGGTTTAACATTCAGTACTTC; CDR3aa: CASSLGDRGFNIQYF
d_gene: TRBD1; v_gene: TRBV7-9; abundance: few; j_gene: TRBJ1-2; CDR3nt: TGTGCCAGCAGCGCCTACGACAGGGGGCAGGGCTACACCTTC; CDR3aa: CASSAYDRGQGYTF
d_gene: NA; v_gene: TRBV4-3; abundance: NA; j_gene: TRBJ2-7; CDR3nt: TGCGCCAGCAGCCAAGAAGCGTCCAGCTACGAGCAGTACTTC; CDR3aa: CASSQEASSYEQYF
d_gene: TRBD2; v_gene: TRBV2; abundance: few; j_gene: TRBJ2-1; CDR3nt: TGTGCCAGCAGTGAAACATGGGCTAGCGGACGAGACAATGAGCAGTTCTTC; CDR3aa: CASSETWASGRDNEQFF
d_gene: TRBD1; v_gene: TRBV12-3/TRBV12-4; abundance: NA; j_gene: TRBJ1-5; CDR3nt: TGTGCCAGCAGTTTCGAGGGGGCAGGACAGCCCCAGCATTTT; CDR3aa: CASSFEGAGQPQHF
d_gene: NA; v_gene: TRBV5-8; abundance: many; j_gene: TRBJ2-5; CDR3nt: TGTGCCAGCAGCCGACACCTGGGGGAGACCCAGTACTTC; CDR3aa: CASSRHLGETQYF
d_gene: NA; v_gene: TRBV20-1; abundance: NA; j_gene: TRBJ2-3; CDR3nt: TGCAGTGCTACCTCTCGGGGAACTACAGATACGCAGTATTTT; CDR3aa: CSATSRGTTDTQYF
d_gene: NA; v_gene: TRBV7-2; abundance: NA; j_gene: TRBJ2-1; CDR3nt: TGTGCCAGCAGCCTCATCGGTGAGCAGTTCTTC; CDR3aa: CASSLIGEQFF
d_gene: NA; v_gene: TRBV12-5; abundance: NA; j_gene: TRBJ2-5; CDR3nt: TGTGCTAGTGGTTTGGTAGTGGGGTTTTTCCAGACCCAGTACTTC; CDR3aa: CASGLVVGFFQTQYF
d_gene: NA; v_gene: TRBV9; abundance: few; j_gene: TRBJ2-5; CDR3nt: TGTGCCAGCAGCGTCCGGGGCAACTTAGGAAGGGAGACCCAGTACTTC; CDR3aa: CASSVRGNLGRETQYF
d_gene: NA; v_gene: TRBV5-6; abundance: NA; j_gene: TRBJ1-1; CDR3nt: TGTGCCAGCAGCCGGTGGGGGGCGCTTAGTGGCACTGAAGCTTTCTTT; CDR3aa: CASSRWGALSGTEAFF
d_gene: NA; v_gene: TRBV24-1; abundance: few; j_gene: TRBJ2-5; CDR3nt: TGTGCCACCAGTGATTTGTGGGATAACCAGTACTTC; CDR3aa: CATSDLWDNQYF
d_gene: NA; v_gene: TRBV19; abundance: few; j_gene: TRBJ1-5; CDR3nt: TGTGCCAGTAGTATAGGACAGTATAGCAATCAGCCCCAGCATTTT; CDR3aa: CASSIGQYSNQPQHF
d_gene: NA; v_gene: TRBV29-1; abundance: NA; j_gene: TRBJ2-2; CDR3nt: TGCAGCGTTGGAAGTGGGCAAGGCGGGGAGCTGTTTTTT; CDR3aa: CSVGSGQGGELFF
d_gene: NA; v_gene: TRBV2; abundance: few; j_gene: TRBJ1-4; CDR3nt: TGTGCCAGCAGAGTGACAGCTACTAATGAAAAACTGTTTTTT; CDR3aa: CASRVTATNEKLFF
d_gene: TRBD1; v_gene: TRBV7-9; abundance: NA; j_gene: TRBJ1-2; CDR3nt: TGTGCCAGCAGGACGACAGGGAGCGGCGATGGCTACACCTTC; CDR3aa: CASRTTGSGDGYTF
d_gene: TRBD2; v_gene: TRBV4-2; abundance: few; j_gene: TRBJ2-5; CDR3nt: TGTGCCAGCAGCCAAGATCTAGCGGAAACGGGGACCCAGTACTTC; CDR3aa: CASSQDLAETGTQYF
d_gene: NA; v_gene: TRBV7-2; abundance: many; j_gene: TRBJ2-3; CDR3nt: TGTGCCAGCAGTCCCCTAGGGGATACGCAGTATTTT; CDR3aa: CASSPLGDTQYF